This TCR beta chain was sequenced during a study of shared clonotypes between healthy human individuals. Across the whole study: Each donor contributed plates that comprised three CD4 naive, three CD4 memory, two CD8 naive and one CD8 memory. Whole-study results and caveats: Non-shared clonotypes displayed generation probabilities falling below those of clonotypes present in all four donors.

The CDR3 covers 15 residues. V was pared by 8 bases and J by 4 bases, with 11 bases of the junction left unmatched. CDR1 is MNHNS and CDR2 is SASEGT in the germline V gene. Some clones are missing from TCRdb's copy, which holds only in-frame ones; the method was immunoSEQ multiplex PCR. Of roughly 2.1 million clones detected, 85% to 95% appear once; the ten largest clones hold around 1.7%. The naive CD8 population came from CD45RO-negative cells selected for CCR7, without terminally differentiated effector memory CD45RA+ cells. This clone came up once. Its antigen is not identified. V is TRBV6-1 and J is TRBJ1-2, with 9 positions matching TRBD1. The origin of this receptor is a man aged 18-30 years in good health. Some clones in this sample may be carry-over from other donors' samples. Sequencing used naive CD8+ T cells from PBMCs. The CDR3 nucleotides read TGTGCCAGCCTTGGGGGGCGGACAGGGGTCTATGGCTACACCTTC. Translation gives CASLGGRTGVYGYTF.